This T cell receptor beta chain was sequenced during a study of blood T cells in healthy people across ages. Whole-study results and caveats: In the absence of known donor CMV status, changes in expanded clonotypes were possibly confounded.

The CDR3 totals 14 residues. Germline V gene sequence: CDR1 MGHRA, CDR2 YSYEKL. Trimming pared 1 base from V and 2 bases from J, leaving 6 bases between. As concerns this clonotype: As yet, its antigen is unknown.

The second PCR ran roughly 7 to 12 cycles with a sample-barcoded 5' primer and J-beta primers. TCRdb re-derived calls from the 5' RACE reads in MiXCR, one entry per CDR3 protein. The repertoire includes over a million distinct CDR3 sequences, approximately 63% of them detected once, and more than 6% sits in the top ten. Sequencing input: blood. The chain joins TRBV4-1 to TRBJ1-5; D gene unclear. This receptor was taken from a man aged 18 to 29 in good health. In nucleotides, the CDR3 is TGCGCCAGCAGCCAAGTCCGTGGCAATCAGCCCCAGCATTTT. It yields the protein CASSQVRGNQPQHF.